Below, 20 T cell receptor beta chains from the same sample are listed, as sequenced in a study of T-cell reconstitution after alpha-beta-depleted transplantation in children. TCRbeta library preparation incorporated unique molecular identifiers. TCRdb fed the PCR reads into MiXCR, producing one record per CDR3 protein. The sample has a few hundred thousand distinct CDR3 sequences, about a tenth seen once. Sequences were derived from PBMCs from the stem cell graft donor, sampled from the stem cell graft. These TCRs come from a human donor who donated a stem cell graft to a child with acute lymphoblastic leukemia.

The V and J genes are TRBV5-5 and TRBJ2-7; 10 positions agree with TRBD1. V gave up 3 bases and J gave up 7 bases; unmatched junction bases: 13. There are 16 residues in the CDR3. Germline-derived CDR1 and CDR2 are SGHKS and YYEKEE (reference sequence). This CDR3 reads CASSSWTGTGAKEQYF. The CDR3 DNA reads TGTGCCAGCAGCTCCTGGACCGGGACAGGGGCTAAAGAGCAGTACTTC.

The chain carries TRBV7-9 and TRBJ2-7; tentative D call: TRBD1 (7 bases). From germline, CDR1 is SEHNR and CDR2 FQNEAQ (reference sequence). Trimming pared 5 bases from V and 5 bases from J, leaving 19 bases between. This CDR3 region has 15 residues. In nucleotides, the CDR3 is TGTGCCAGCAGCCCCTGGGGCGGGACAGTCCACGAGCAGTACTTC. Its protein product is CASSPWGGTVHEQYF.

V and J are TRBV19 and TRBJ2-7; 7 bases are a match to TRBD1. The CDR3 has 13 amino acids. The junction had 4 bases not matched to a gene; V was cut back by 4 bases and J by 4 bases. Germline lookup yields CDR1 LNHDA and CDR2 SQIVND (reference sequence). The CDR3 nucleotides are TGTGCCAGTAGTACTACAGGGGATTACGAGCAGTACTTC. Protein: CASSTTGDYEQYF.

The J gene is TRBJ2-2, the V gene TRBV28; D not resolved. The V end lost 5 bases, the J end lost 1 base, and 11 bases lay between the germline ends. Germline-derived CDR1 and CDR2 are MDHEN and SYDVKM. The CDR3 extends over 15 amino acids. This CDR3 reads CASSELTGNTGELFF. The DNA for the CDR3 is TGTGCCAGCAGTGAGTTGACCGGGAACACCGGGGAGCTGTTTTTT.

This clonotype was observed at least ten times. The chain employs TRBV2 and TRBJ1-2; TRBD1 matches 9 bases. V was pared by 8 bases and J by 3 bases, with 1 base of the junction left unmatched. Germline-derived CDR1 and CDR2 are SNHLY and FYNNEI. This CDR3 has 12 residues. The CDR3 DNA reads TGTGCCAGCCGGACAGGGGACTATGGCTACACCTTC. Protein: CASRTGDYGYTF.

The V gene is TRBV7-2, the J gene TRBJ2-3, with 8 bases identical to TRBD2. Trimming removed 5 bases from V and 0 bases from J; junction bases left unmatched: 10. There are 17 residues in the CDR3. CDR1 is SGHTA, CDR2 FQGNSA, per germline. The CDR3 protein is CASSPSRVAGSTDTQYF. The CDR3 coding sequence is TGTGCCAGCAGCCCTTCTAGGGTAGCGGGGAGCACAGATACGCAGTATTTT.

The chain recombines TRBV12-3 or TRBV12-4 with TRBJ2-1; 9 nucleotides agree with TRBD2. The V segment lost 3 bases and the J segment 7 bases; nucleotides outside the gene matches: 10. The CDR3 is 16 amino acids. As DNA, the CDR3 is TGTGCCAGCAGTTTTGCCTTTAGCGGGAGAATGAATGAGCAGTTCTTC. Translation: CASSFAFSGRMNEQFF.

V and J are TRBV6-2 or TRBV6-3 and TRBJ1-2; TRBD1 aligns across 8 bases. Germline V gives CDR1 MNHEY, CDR2 SVGEGT. With 7 bases clipped from V and 6 bases from J, the junction kept 7 bases outside the gene matches. The CDR3 sequence is 13 residues long. CDR3 coding DNA: TGTGCCAGCATACGGGGCAGGGGGCATGGCTACACCTTC. This translates into CASIRGRGHGYTF.

V and J are TRBV5-1 and TRBJ1-1, with D possibly matching TRBD1 (5 bases). V was cut by 0 bases and J by 6 bases, with 6 bases left in between. Germline CDR1 is SGHRS and CDR2 is YFSETQ. CDR3 size: 12 residues. CDR3 in DNA: TGCGCCAGCAGCTTGGAGGGGCCTGAAGCTTTCTTT. This gives the protein CASSLEGPEAFF.

The V call is TRBV27, the J call TRBJ2-1, with D unclear. This CDR3 spans 13 amino acids. Germline V lookup: CDR1 MNHEY, CDR2 SMNVEV (reference sequence). Trimming shortened V by 3 bases and J by 7 bases, and 10 bases separated the two germline ends. The DNA for the CDR3 is TGTGCCAGCAGTTTGGGGAAACTGAATGAGCAGTTCTTC. Its translation is CASSLGKLNEQFF.

This clonotype was detected ten times or more. V usage is TRBV5-1 and J usage is TRBJ2-5; 7 bases fit TRBD2. Germline V gene lookup returns CDR1 SGHRS and CDR2 YFSETQ. There are 15 residues in the CDR3. V shed 4 bases and J 1 base; nucleotides not matched to a gene: 7. The CDR3 region has the DNA TGCGCCAGCAGCCGAAGCGGGACGGCCCAAGAGACCCAGTACTTC. This sequence encodes CASSRSGTAQETQYF.

This clonotype was recorded a few times. This chain uses TRBV29-1 with TRBJ2-3; 16 positions agree with TRBD2. The J segment lost 5 bases and the V segment lost 3 bases, leaving 8 bases of the junction unmatched. Germline V gene data show CDR1 as SQVTM and CDR2 as ANQGSEA. This CDR3 is built from 17 residues. CDR3 sequence reads: CSVDGTSGRAYIDTQYF. CDR3 DNA: TGCAGCGTTGATGGGACTAGCGGGAGGGCCTACATAGATACGCAGTATTTT.

This clonotype occurred a few times. The chain joins TRBV28 to TRBJ2-1, with TRBD2 matching 10 bases. Unmatched junction bases numbered 15, after V lost 6 bases and J lost 10 bases. The CDR3 runs 16 residues. Germline V CDR1 and CDR2: MDHEN, SYDVKM. CDR3 nucleotides: TGTGCCAGCAGCCCCCGACCGGGACTAGCGTCTCTCGAGCAGTTCTTC. It yields the protein CASSPRPGLASLEQFF.

This clonotype was found many times. V usage is TRBV7-6 and J usage is TRBJ2-1; D uncertain. Per germline, CDR1 SGHVS and CDR2 FNYEAQ. CDR3 size: 13 residues. V dropped 7 bases and J dropped 5 bases, with 12 bases sitting between them. This CDR3 is CASTLYEHNEQFF. In DNA, the CDR3 is TGTGCCAGCACCCTTTACGAACACAATGAGCAGTTCTTC.

In its sample, this clonotype was seen a few times. The chain recombines TRBV20-1 with TRBJ2-7; D remains ambiguous. The ends were cut back, 3 bases at V and 9 bases at J, with 12 bases in the middle. This CDR3 region has 11 residues. Germline values: CDR1 DFQATT, CDR2 SNEGSKA (reference sequence). The CDR3 region is CSARMDRTQYF. CDR3 bases: TGCAGTGCTAGGATGGACCGCACGCAGTACTTC.

This clonotype was counted between two and nine times. The chain recombines TRBV5-1 with TRBJ2-3, with D possibly being TRBD2 (6 bases). The germline V and J ends were trimmed by 0 bases and 4 bases, with 12 bases remaining between them. Germline-derived CDR1 and CDR2 are SGHRS and YFSETQ. This CDR3 has 15 amino acids. DNA for the CDR3: TGCGCCAGCAGCTTGGTTAGCGGAGGGGCAGATACGCAGTATTTT. Amino acids: CASSLVSGGADTQYF.

This clonotype came up a few times. This rearrangement joins TRBV5-1 to TRBJ2-3, with 14 bases fitting TRBD2. The CDR3 has 16 amino acids. Per germline, CDR1 SGHRS and CDR2 YFSETQ. Germline trimming cut 4 bases from V and 7 bases from J; bases unmatched to any gene: 8. The CDR3 DNA is TGCGCCAGCAGCCCTGGGACTAGCGGGAGAGGGAATACGCAGTATTTT. Translation: CASSPGTSGRGNTQYF.

This clonotype was detected a few times. The V and J genes are TRBV4-3 and TRBJ1-1, with D possibly being TRBD1 (6 bases). The CDR3 is made up of 15 amino acids. The V end was cut by 4 bases, the J end by 7 bases, with 19 bases between. CDR1 LGHNA and CDR2 YSLEER come from the germline V gene. DNA for the CDR3: TGCGCCAGCAGCCCCATTTTGGGGGCCGGGGGTGAAGCTTTCTTT. Translating it yields CASSPILGAGGEAFF.

This sequence joins TRBV20-1 and TRBJ2-1; D is unclear. The V gene lost 3 bases and the J gene lost 0 bases, with 12 bases spanning the gap. Germline V CDR1 and CDR2: DFQATT, SNEGSKA (reference sequence). The CDR3 is made up of 15 amino acids. CDR3 in amino acids: CSARVWARSYNEQFF. CDR3 DNA sequence: TGCAGTGCTAGGGTATGGGCCCGCTCCTACAATGAGCAGTTCTTC.

This clonotype was found a few times. The rearrangement links TRBV7-9 to TRBJ2-3, with TRBD1 identical over 10 bases. This CDR3 has 15 residues. Germline V CDR1 and CDR2: SEHNR, FQNEAQ (reference sequence). V shed 4 bases, J shed 2 bases, and the junction held 3 bases outside the gene matches. The CDR3 spells CASSSDRGPTDTQYF. DNA of the CDR3: TGTGCCAGCAGCTCCGACAGGGGGCCCACAGATACGCAGTATTTT.